This T cell receptor beta chain is drawn from a study of blood T cell repertoires in COVID-19. Turning to the study itself: Acute and convalescent COVID-19 specimens originated in the United States, Italy and Spain. PBMCs, B-cell-depleted T cells, or T cells provided the cDNA or gDNA that made up the material.

CDR1 and CDR2 (germline): SGHRS, YFSETQ. V was clipped by 3 bases and J by 2 bases; unmatched bases: 7. The CDR3 runs to 15 residues. Source study methods: Reference gene primer amplification gave nucleated cell count estimates. TCRdb's copy holds only in-frame clones and misses some; the assay was immunoSEQ multiplex PCR. V and J calls and clone size follow that table, whereas D and trimming were derived from the DNA. The sample has under 300,000 clones, 88% seen once; the top ten hold 1%. What the recovered Cohort 3 donors had was two negative PCRs, clearance, or symptom resolution. The receptor's source is a woman in her twenties or thirties who had recovered from COVID-19. This chain joins TRBV5-1 and TRBJ2-7; TRBD2 matches at 8 bases. What was sequenced was PBMCs or T cells enriched from blood (not recorded which). The CDR3 protein is CASSSGTRGTYEQYF. In DNA, the CDR3 is TGCGCCAGCAGCTCCGGGACTAGAGGGACCTACGAGCAGTACTTC.